This T cell receptor (beta chain) stems from a study of early T cells in non-severe SARS-CoV-2 infection. In the study overall: Chains were not paired, and sequencing was done on bulk RNA from unsorted whole blood. Study-wide results and limits: Database matching using VDJdb favored anti-spike CD8 responses, with private and CD4 specificities left missing.

Attached unique molecular identifiers marked individual cDNA molecules. In TCRdb, the 5' RACE reads were re-called with MiXCR into one record per CDR3 protein. The sample consists of 11,000 or so distinct CDR3 sequences, over 4% of them appearing once. This clonotype is medium-sized (0.01 to 0.1%) in the sample. The antigen is undetermined. CDR3 length: 13 residues. Trimming left V 6 bases short and J 2 bases short, with 8 bases between. The sequencing input was whole blood. The rearrangement links TRBV12-3 or TRBV12-4 to TRBJ1-3, with D unresolved. The receptor was isolated from an adult who was a healthcare worker with PCR-confirmed SARS-CoV-2 infection or an uninfected control (not recorded which). The CDR3 region has the DNA TGTGCCAGCAGGAATGAGGCTGGAAACACCATATATTTT. Protein: CASRNEAGNTIYF.